The 14 T cell receptor beta chains given below trace back to one sample, sequenced in a study of spatial heterogeneity in lung cancer. Time point given: sample taken at primary tumor resection. TCRdb ran MiXCR on the 5' RACE reads and lists one entry per CDR3 protein. In the table there are about 48,000 distinct CDR3 sequences, roughly 5% of which are singletons. Material: PBMCs, obtained at surgery. The receptors here all came from a male donor with early-stage non-small cell lung cancer.

This clonotype was found many times. This chain uses TRBV2 with TRBJ2-7; tentatively, D is TRBD1 or TRBD2 (6 bases each). V shed 8 bases and J shed 3 bases, with 20 bases lying between them. The CDR3 has 15 amino acids. CDR1 is SNHLY and CDR2 is FYNNEI in the germline V gene. The CDR3 DNA reads as TGTGCCAGCCGTCCCCGGGGGCCCTTCCACTACGAGCAGTACTTC. It specifies CASRPRGPFHYEQYF.

This clonotype was seen a single time. The V gene is TRBV5-6, the J gene TRBJ1-2, with 7 bases aligning to TRBD1. V was pared by 0 bases and J by 3 bases, with 2 bases of the junction left unmatched. The CDR3 extends over 14 amino acids. From germline, CDR1 is SGHDT and CDR2 YYEEEE. As DNA, the CDR3 is TGTGCCAGCAGCTTGGGACAGGGACACTATGGCTACACCTTC. Its protein is CASSLGQGHYGYTF.

There are many counts of this clonotype. This chain connects TRBV7-8 to TRBJ2-2, with TRBD2 identical over 12 bases. Germline values: CDR1 SGHVS, CDR2 FQNEAQ. Unmatched junction bases numbered 12, after V lost 1 base and J lost 3 bases. The CDR3 contains 20 residues. CDR3 residues: CASSLGRLAGALRDTGELFF. The CDR3 coding sequence is TGTGCCAGCAGCTTAGGGCGACTAGCGGGAGCACTAAGGGACACCGGGGAGCTGTTTTTT.

This clonotype showed up many times. This chain joins TRBV5-1 and TRBJ1-1; D not certain. Germline loops: CDR1 SGHRS, CDR2 YFSETQ. V dropped 4 bases and J dropped 0 bases, with 16 bases sitting between them. This CDR3 comprises 16 residues. The CDR3 protein is CASSRAEGGMNTEAFF. The CDR3 DNA is TGCGCCAGCAGCCGGGCCGAGGGAGGAATGAACACTGAAGCTTTCTTT.

This clonotype was seen ten or more times. Relative to the germline gene, one junction end is altered; a read error may explain this. This CDR3 is CASSQATAAGIGADTQYF. Here the CDR3 DNA reads TGTGCTAGCAGCCAAGCAACGGCGGCAGGCATAGGTGCAGATACGCAGTATTTT. The rearrangement joins TRBV7-7 to TRBJ2-3; D remains unclear. Germline CDR1 SSHAT, CDR2 FNYEAQ (reference sequence). This CDR3 is 18 amino acids long.

This clonotype has at least ten counts. The chain employs TRBV29-1 and TRBJ1-4, with a weak D call TRBD1 (5 bases). V was cut by 3 bases and J by 5 bases, with 7 bases left in between. The CDR3 length is 12 residues. CDR1 is SQVTM and CDR2 is ANQGSEA in the germline V gene. CDR3 residues: CSVEEGNEKLFF. CDR3 coding DNA: TGCAGCGTTGAGGAGGGGAATGAAAAACTGTTTTTT.

V and J are TRBV4-2 and TRBJ1-6; no reliable D call. CDR3 length: 16 amino acids. CDR1 is LGHNA and CDR2 is YNFKEQ in the germline V gene. V was cut by 0 bases and J by 8 bases, with 14 bases left in between. The CDR3 nucleotides are TGTGCCAGCAGCCAAGATAGCTCCATGGGAGATTCACCCCTCCACTTT. This gives the protein CASSQDSSMGDSPLHF.

This rearrangement joins TRBV7-2 to TRBJ2-4, with D possibly being TRBD1 (5 bases). The CDR3 length is 11 residues. Germline loops: CDR1 SGHTA, CDR2 FQGNSA. V gave up 5 bases and J gave up 15 bases, with 14 bases separating them. CDR3 residues: CASSLGEARYF. In DNA form, the CDR3 reads TGTGCCAGCAGCCTAGGGGAAGCTCGGTACTTC.

In its sample, this clonotype was seen many times. V gene TRBV5-4 combines with J gene TRBJ2-1; no clear D. The CDR3 is 12 amino acids. Looked up from germline, CDR1 is SGHNT and CDR2 is YYREEE (reference sequence). Trimming removed 2 bases from V and 7 bases from J, with 7 bases in between. The CDR3 sequence is CASSFWSNEQFF. The CDR3 DNA sequence: TGTGCCAGCAGCTTTTGGTCAAATGAGCAGTTCTTC.

In its sample, this clonotype was seen many times. This sequence joins TRBV5-1 and TRBJ2-7; 9 bases match TRBD2. The CDR3 loop spans 15 amino acids. Germline V gene lookup returns CDR1 SGHRS and CDR2 YFSETQ. Losses at the gene ends were 0 bases for V and 3 bases for J; bases not matched to a gene: 4. CDR3 in amino acids: CASSLGSGSLYEQYF. The CDR3 coding sequence is TGCGCCAGCAGCTTGGGTAGCGGGAGCCTCTACGAGCAGTACTTC. Filled out from reference TRBV5-1 and TRBJ2-7, the complete variable domain reads KAGVTQTPRYLIKTRGQQVTLSCSPISGHRSVSWYQQTPGQGLQFLFEYFSETQRNKGNFPGRFSGRQFSNSRSEMNVSTLELGDSALYLCASSLGSGSLYEQYFGPGTRLTVT.

This clonotype has at least ten counts. The chain carries TRBV7-2 and TRBJ2-7, with D possibly being TRBD2 (7 bases). Germline CDR1 and CDR2: SGHTA and FQGNSA. The V end lost 4 bases, the J end lost 6 bases, and 16 bases lay between the germline ends. The CDR3 contains 14 residues. The CDR3 coding sequence is TGTGCCAGCAGCTCGCAGTGGGGGGGCCCCGAGCAGTACTTC. Amino acids: CASSSQWGGPEQYF.

This clonotype occurred many times. The chain has TRBV12-5 and TRBJ2-6; TRBD2 might be the D (5 bases). The CDR3 sequence is 16 residues long. V was shortened by 5 bases and J by 1 base, with 12 bases between the two germline ends. Germline V gives CDR1 LGHNT, CDR2 FRNRAP. CDR3 loop: CASGLGASSGANVLTF. The DNA of the CDR3 is TGTGCTAGTGGTCTGGGAGCTTCTTCTGGGGCCAACGTCCTGACTTTC.

In its sample, this clonotype was seen many times. The V gene is TRBV5-1, the J gene TRBJ1-1; D gene unclear. Deletions cut 0 bases from V and 1 base from J, with 7 bases between. This CDR3 spans 14 amino acids. The germline V gene has CDR1 SGHRS and CDR2 YFSETQ. The chain's CDR3 is CASSLAPENTEAFF. Here the CDR3 DNA reads TGCGCCAGCAGCTTGGCCCCTGAGAACACTGAAGCTTTCTTT.

This chain uses TRBV7-6 with TRBJ2-5; unclear D gene. This CDR3 region has 14 residues. Germline V gene sequence: CDR1 SGHVS, CDR2 FNYEAQ. The V end was cut by 3 bases, the J end by 2 bases, with 10 bases between. The CDR3 region is CASSFGQRQETQYF. For the CDR3, the DNA is TGTGCCAGCAGCTTCGGCCAGAGACAAGAGACCCAGTACTTC. The entire variable domain, with the rest obtained from reference TRBV7-6 and TRBJ2-5, is as follows: GAGVSQSPRYKVTKRGQDVALRCDPISGHVSLYWYRQALGQGPEFLTYFNYEAQQDKSGLPNDRFSAERPEGSISTLTIQRTEQRDSAMYRCASSFGQRQETQYFGPGTRLLVL.